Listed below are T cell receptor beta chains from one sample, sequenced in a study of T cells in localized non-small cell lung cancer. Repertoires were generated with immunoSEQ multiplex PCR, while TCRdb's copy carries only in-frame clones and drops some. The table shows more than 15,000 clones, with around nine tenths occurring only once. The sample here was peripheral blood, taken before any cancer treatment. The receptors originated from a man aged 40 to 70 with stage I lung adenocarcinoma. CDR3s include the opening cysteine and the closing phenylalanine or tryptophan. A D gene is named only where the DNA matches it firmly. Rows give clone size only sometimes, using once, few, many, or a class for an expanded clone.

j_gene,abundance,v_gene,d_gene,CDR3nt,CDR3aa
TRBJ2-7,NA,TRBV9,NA,TGTGCCAGCAGCCACGGCGCGCTTCCCGGTGAGCAGTACTTC,CASSHGALPGEQYF
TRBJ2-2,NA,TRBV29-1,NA,TGCAGCGTGGGTCATAACACCGGGGAGCTGTTTTTT,CSVGHNTGELFF
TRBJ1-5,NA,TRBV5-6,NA,TGTGCCAGCAGCTTGCGGGGGGCCTATAGCAATCAGCCCCAGCATTTT,CASSLRGAYSNQPQHF
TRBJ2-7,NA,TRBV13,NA,TGTGCCAGTTCCTCCCGACCAAGGGCCCAACTCTACGAGCAGTACTTC,CASSSRPRAQLYEQYF
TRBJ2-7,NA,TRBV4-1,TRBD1,TGCGCCAGCAGCCAAGACGGACAGGTAATCGACGAGCAGTACTTC,CASSQDGQVIDEQYF
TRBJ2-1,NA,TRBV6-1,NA,TGTGCCAGCAGTGAATCCTTGGGGGGCTACCCCTCCTACAATGAGCAGTTCTTC,CASSESLGGYPSYNEQFF
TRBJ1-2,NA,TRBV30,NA,TGTGCCTGGAGCGTCGACAGACACTACACCTTC,CAWSVDRHYTF
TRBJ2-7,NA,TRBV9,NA,TGTGCCAGCAGCCCTGGGACCCGCGGAAGGTGGTACGAGCAGTACTTC,CASSPGTRGRWYEQYF
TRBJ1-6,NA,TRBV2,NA,TGTGCCAGCAGTCATGAAGGGAGTTCCTATAATTCACCCCTCCACTTT,CASSHEGSSYNSPLHF
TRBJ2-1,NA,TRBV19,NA,TGTGCCAGTAGTCAAAATCCTCTTCCCAGGAATGAGCAGTTCTTC,CASSQNPLPRNEQFF
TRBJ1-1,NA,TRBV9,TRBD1,TGTGCCAGCAGCATCGACAGGGAGCCTGAAGCTTTCTTT,CASSIDREPEAFF
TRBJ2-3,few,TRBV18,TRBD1,TGTGCCAGCTCTTCGGGACAGGGCACAGATACGCAGTATTTT,CASSSGQGTDTQYF
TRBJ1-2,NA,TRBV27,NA,TGTGCCAGCAGTTTATATTCTGGTGGGGGGCCTAGGGGCTACACCTTC,CASSLYSGGGPRGYTF
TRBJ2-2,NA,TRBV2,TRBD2,TGTGCCAGCCAGAGCGGGGGGGTTTCCGGGGAGCTGTTTTTT,CASQSGGVSGELFF
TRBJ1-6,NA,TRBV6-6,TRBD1,TGTGCCAGCAGCCTCAGGGGGCGAAATTCACCCCTCCACTTT,CASSLRGRNSPLHF
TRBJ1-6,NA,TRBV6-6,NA,TGTGCCAGCAGTCCCACCGACTCACCCCTCCACTTT,CASSPTDSPLHF
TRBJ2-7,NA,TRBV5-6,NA,TGTGCCAGCAGCTGGAACTGGGAGCAGTACTTC,CASSWNWEQYF
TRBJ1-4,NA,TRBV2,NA,TGTGCCAGCAAAATAGGCAGAACTAATGAAAAACTGTTTTTT,CASKIGRTNEKLFF
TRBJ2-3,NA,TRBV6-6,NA,TGTGCCAGCAGTTACCTCCGATACGGGACGGAGGGTACGCAGTATTTT,CASSYLRYGTEGTQYF
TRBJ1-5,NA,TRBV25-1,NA,TGTGCCAGCAGTGAACACCTTGACAGGCGGGATCAGCCCCAGCATTTT,CASSEHLDRRDQPQHF
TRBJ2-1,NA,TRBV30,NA,TGTGCCTGGAGTGTACTAGGGGGGGCTTATAATGAGCAGTTCTTC,CAWSVLGGAYNEQFF
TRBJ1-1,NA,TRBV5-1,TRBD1,TGCGCCAGCAGCTTGAGGGTGGGGCAGGGGGCTACAGCTTTCTTT,CASSLRVGQGATAFF
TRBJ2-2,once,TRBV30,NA,TGTGCCTGGAGTGTGACAAGAAACACCGGGGAGCTGTTTTTT,CAWSVTRNTGELFF
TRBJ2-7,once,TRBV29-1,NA,TGCAGCGTTTCCCGGGACTTGACGGCCGAGCAGTACTTC,CSVSRDLTAEQYF
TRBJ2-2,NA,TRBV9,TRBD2,TGTGCCAGCAGAGCAAGGGGACTAGCGGGGGTGCCCGGGGAGCTGTTTTTT,CASRARGLAGVPGELFF
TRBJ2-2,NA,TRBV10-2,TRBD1,TGCGCCAGCAGTAGGGACAGGAGCAAAGACGGGGAGCTGTTTTTT,CASSRDRSKDGELFF
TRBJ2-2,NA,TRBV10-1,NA,TGCGCCAGCAGGGAGAACACCGGGGAGCTGTTTTTT,CASRENTGELFF
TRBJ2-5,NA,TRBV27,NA,TGTGCCAGCAGTTTATATGGGCCTGGAGAGACCCAGTACTTC,CASSLYGPGETQYF
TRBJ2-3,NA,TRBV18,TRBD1,TGTGCCAGCTCACCAGGGGCAGGGGGCGCAGATACGCAGTATTTT,CASSPGAGGADTQYF
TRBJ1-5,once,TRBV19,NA,TGTGCCAGTAGTATAGGGACCTCGAGCGGGTTTTATAGCAATCAGCCCCAGCATTTT,CASSIGTSSGFYSNQPQHF
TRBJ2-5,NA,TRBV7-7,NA,TGTGCTAGCACCGCCGGATCCCAAGAGACCCAGTACTTC,CASTAGSQETQYF
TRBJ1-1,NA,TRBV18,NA,TGTGCCAGCTCACCAGAGGATGGGGCTGAAGCTTTCTTT,CASSPEDGAEAFF
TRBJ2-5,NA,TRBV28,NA,TGTGCCAGCAGCCGCGGACTTCCCAAAGAGACCCAGTACTTC,CASSRGLPKETQYF
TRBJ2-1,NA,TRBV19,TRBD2,TGTGCCAGTAGTAGGGGACTAGCGGATGAGCAGTTCTTC,CASSRGLADEQFF
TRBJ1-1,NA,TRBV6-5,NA,TGTGCCAGCAAATTACAAAGTGGAGCTTTCTTT,CASKLQSGAFF